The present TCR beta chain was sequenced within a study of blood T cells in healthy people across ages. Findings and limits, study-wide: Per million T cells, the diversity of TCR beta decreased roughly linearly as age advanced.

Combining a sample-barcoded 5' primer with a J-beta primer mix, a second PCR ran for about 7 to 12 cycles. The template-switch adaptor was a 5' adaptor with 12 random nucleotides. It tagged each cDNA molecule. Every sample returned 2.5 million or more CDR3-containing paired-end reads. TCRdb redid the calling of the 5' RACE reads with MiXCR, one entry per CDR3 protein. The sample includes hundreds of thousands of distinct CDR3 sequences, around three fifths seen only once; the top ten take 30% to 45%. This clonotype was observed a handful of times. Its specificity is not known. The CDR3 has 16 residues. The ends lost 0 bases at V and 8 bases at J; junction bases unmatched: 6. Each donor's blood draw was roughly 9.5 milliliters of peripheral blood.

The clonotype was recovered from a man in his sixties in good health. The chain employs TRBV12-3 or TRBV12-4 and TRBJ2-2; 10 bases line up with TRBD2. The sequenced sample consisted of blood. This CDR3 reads CASSLALAGAGGELFF. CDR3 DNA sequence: TGTGCCAGCAGTTTAGCGCTAGCGGGGGCAGGGGGGGAGCTGTTTTTT.